The rows below give T cell receptor beta chains drawn from one sample of a study of cytomegalovirus exposure and HLA in healthy donors. Assay used: immunoSEQ multiplex PCR; TCRdb lists only in-frame clones, some missing. The data show more than 140,000 clones, 70% to 90% seen once. Sequencing was performed on PBMCs. These receptors were obtained from a woman between 18 and 29 years old in good health and CMV-seropositive. The CDR3 runs from the conserved cysteine through the conserved F or W. Each record gives: D gene, clone size, CDR3 length, J gene, V gene, CDR3 protein, CDR3 DNA. The D gene is left open where the match is weak. Clone size, where shown, is once, few, many, or a class for clones that have expanded.

>-|once|13|TRBJ2-7|TRBV4-1
CASSPDRPHEQYF
TGCGCCAGCAGCCCCGACAGGCCCCACGAGCAGTACTTC
>-|-|16|TRBJ1-1|TRBV18
CASSQAGGAGGTEAFF
TGTGCCAGCTCCCAGGCGGGGGGCGCGGGGGGCACTGAAGCTTTCTTT
>TRBD1|-|16|TRBJ2-3|TRBV9
CASSVVGTGGVDTQYF
TGTGCCAGCAGCGTAGTGGGGACAGGGGGCGTAGATACGCAGTATTTT
>-|-|15|TRBJ2-7|TRBV28
CASSTPDGSPYEQYF
TGTGCCAGCAGTACTCCGGACGGGAGTCCCTACGAGCAGTACTTC
>TRBD1|once|15|TRBJ1-2|TRBV7-2
CASSLDGTGTGGYTF
TGTGCCAGCAGCTTAGACGGGACAGGGACAGGCGGCTACACCTTC
>-|-|15|TRBJ1-3|TRBV29-1
CSVVRQGSSGNTIYF
TGCAGCGTTGTCCGCCAGGGAAGTTCTGGAAACACCATATATTTT
>-|-|14|TRBJ2-2|TRBV11-2
CASSLGANTGELFF
TGTGCCAGCTCGCTTGGGGCCAACACCGGGGAGCTGTTTTTT
>-|-|14|TRBJ1-4|TRBV15
CATSPRGGGEKLFF
TGTGCCACCAGCCCCCGGGGGGGCGGTGAAAAACTGTTTTTT
>-|-|14|TRBJ2-3|TRBV11-3
CASSLAGLSDTQYF
TGTGCCAGCAGCTTGGCGGGACTTTCAGATACGCAGTATTTT
>-|-|13|TRBJ1-4|TRBV28
CASSVTGTEKLFF
TGTGCCAGCAGTGTGACCGGGACAGAAAAACTGTTTTTT
>TRBD2|-|14|TRBJ2-7|TRBV7-2
CASSTLAGVHEQYF
TGTGCCAGCAGCACCCTAGCGGGAGTCCACGAGCAGTACTTC
>TRBD2|-|16|TRBJ2-1|TRBV12-5
CASGLVPGTKFNEQFF
TGTGCTAGTGGTTTGGTACCCGGGACTAAATTCAATGAGCAGTTCTTC
>TRBD1|medium-sized|14|TRBJ1-5|TRBV6-1
CASSVDRVGQPQHF
TGTGCCAGCAGTGTTGACAGGGTGGGTCAGCCCCAGCATTTT
>-|-|15|TRBJ2-3|TRBV9
CASSVVLLPTDTQYF
TGTGCCAGCAGCGTAGTACTACTCCCCACAGATACGCAGTATTTT
>-|-|15|TRBJ1-4|TRBV9
CASSPRPEGWEKLFF
TGTGCCAGCAGCCCCCGCCCCGAGGGTTGGGAAAAACTGTTTTTT
>-|-|15|TRBJ2-1|TRBV14
CASSRSVLSTDEQFF
TGTGCCAGCAGCCGGTCTGTCCTTAGCACCGATGAGCAGTTCTTC
>-|-|17|TRBJ1-4|TRBV28
CASSFLVRSSTNEKLFF
TGTGCCAGCAGCTTTCTCGTGCGTAGTTCAACTAATGAAAAACTGTTTTTT
>-|-|15|TRBJ2-2|TRBV9
CASSVASQGHGELFF
TGTGCCAGCAGCGTAGCGTCACAGGGTCACGGGGAGCTGTTTTTT
>-|-|13|TRBJ2-1|TRBV5-1
CASSLVAKGEQFF
TGCGCCAGCAGCTTGGTAGCGAAGGGTGAGCAGTTCTTC
>-|-|15|TRBJ2-1|TRBV7-3
CASSLAGSSYNEQFF
TGTGCCAGCAGCTTAGCGGGGAGCTCCTACAATGAGCAGTTCTTC
>TRBD2|-|16|TRBJ2-1|TRBV27
CASSQTSGSAYNEQFF
TGTGCCAGCAGTCAGACTAGCGGGAGTGCCTACAATGAGCAGTTCTTC
>TRBD2|-|14|TRBJ2-5|TRBV6-1
CASSEGAGTETQYF
TGTGCCAGCAGTGAAGGAGCGGGGACAGAGACCCAGTACTTC
>TRBD2|-|15|TRBJ2-7|TRBV29-1
CSVEGLAGRAYEQYF
TGCAGCGTTGAAGGGCTAGCGGGACGAGCCTACGAGCAGTACTTC
>TRBD2|-|16|TRBJ2-1|TRBV5-1
CASTLSGRNGYNEQFF
TGCGCCAGCACCCTTAGCGGGAGGAACGGCTACAATGAGCAGTTCTTC
>-|-|11|TRBJ1-2|TRBV29-1
CSVDGKAGYTF
TGCAGCGTTGACGGCAAAGCGGGCTACACCTTC
>-|-|12|TRBJ1-5|TRBV6-6
CASSLDIQPQHF
TGTGCCAGCAGTCTGGACATTCAGCCCCAGCATTTT
>TRBD2|-|14|TRBJ2-7|TRBV27
CASSLAGGGYEQYF
TGTGCCAGCAGTTTAGCGGGAGGGGGCTACGAGCAGTACTTC
>TRBD1|-|16|TRBJ2-7|TRBV15
CATSRDRGTGYYEQYF
TGTGCCACCAGCAGAGATAGAGGGACAGGGTACTACGAGCAGTACTTC
>-|-|15|TRBJ1-5|TRBV6-1
CASSDLLGSNQPQHF
TGTGCCAGCAGTGACCTCCTCGGGAGCAATCAGCCCCAGCATTTT
>TRBD1|-|15|TRBJ2-5|TRBV11-2
CASSETDRGMETQYF
TGTGCCAGCAGCGAAACCGACAGGGGAATGGAGACCCAGTACTTC
>-|-|16|TRBJ1-1|TRBV29-1
CSVRGSPNSGLKEAFF
TGCAGCGTTCGGGGGTCGCCGAACAGTGGGTTGAAGGAAGCTTTCTTT
>-|-|14|TRBJ1-2|TRBV13
CASSLGQFHYGYTF
TGTGCCAGCAGCTTAGGACAGTTCCACTATGGCTACACCTTC
>TRBD2|-|15|TRBJ2-1|TRBV7-8
CASSLTSGRGDEQFF
TGTGCCAGCAGCTTGACTAGCGGGAGAGGCGATGAGCAGTTCTTC
>TRBD2|once|15|TRBJ2-1|TRBV9
CASTTGLASYNEQFF
TGTGCCAGCACAACGGGACTAGCGTCCTACAATGAGCAGTTCTTC
>-|-|13|TRBJ2-5|TRBV9
CASSVGLRETQYF
TGTGCCAGCAGCGTAGGTCTGCGGGAGACCCAGTACTTC
>TRBD1|-|19|TRBJ2-6|TRBV27
CASSPRPGQGFAGANVLTF
TGTGCCAGCAGTCCTAGACCGGGACAGGGATTCGCTGGGGCCAACGTCCTGACTTTC
>TRBD1|few|16|TRBJ1-2|TRBV7-2
CASSLATGVGGYGYTF
TGTGCCAGCAGCTTAGCCACAGGGGTGGGGGGTTATGGCTACACCTTC
>TRBD1|-|15|TRBJ2-1|TRBV6-6
CASSRIGTGANEQFF
TGTGCCAGCAGCCGCATAGGGACAGGGGCAAATGAGCAGTTCTTC
>-|-|12|TRBJ2-1|TRBV7-9
CASSLTSGEQFF
TGTGCCAGCAGCTTAACCTCCGGTGAGCAGTTCTTC
>TRBD1|-|15|TRBJ2-3|TRBV13
CASNLKWTGPDTQYF
TGTGCCAGCAACCTAAAATGGACAGGGCCAGATACGCAGTATTTT
>TRBD1|-|15|TRBJ1-5|TRBV4-2
CASSQGQEGNQPQHF
TGTGCCAGCAGCCAGGGACAGGAGGGCAATCAGCCCCAGCATTTT
>-|few|12|TRBJ2-1|TRBV2
CASSVRGGRQFF
TGTGCCAGCAGTGTAAGGGGGGGTCGGCAGTTCTTC
>-|-|13|TRBJ1-2|TRBV29-1
CSVEGAANYGYTF
TGCAGCGTTGAAGGGGCAGCTAACTATGGCTACACCTTC
>TRBD2|once|17|TRBJ2-1|TRBV29-1
CSVVRLAGAQILNEQFF
TGCAGCGTTGTTCGGCTAGCGGGAGCACAGATTTTAAATGAGCAGTTCTTC
>TRBD1|-|15|TRBJ1-2|TRBV5-4
CASSAGGTGAYGYTF
TGTGCCAGCAGCGCAGGTGGGACAGGGGCTTATGGCTACACCTTC
>-|-|16|TRBJ2-1|TRBV2
CASSAPRGGPLNEQFF
TGTGCCAGCAGTGCCCCTCGCGGAGGGCCCCTTAATGAGCAGTTCTTC
>-|-|15|TRBJ2-1|TRBV5-1
CASSLGYSSYNEQFF
TGCGCCAGCAGCTTGGGCTATAGCTCCTACAATGAGCAGTTCTTC
>TRBD1|-|13|TRBJ1-2|TRBV19
CASTSTGRGGYTF
TGTGCCAGTACCTCGACAGGGCGTGGTGGCTACACCTTC
>-|-|15|TRBJ2-7|TRBV5-6
CASSFKGNRDYEQYF
TGTGCCAGCAGCTTCAAGGGGAACCGAGACTACGAGCAGTACTTC
>-|-|15|TRBJ2-5|TRBV5-1
CASSLVQFPQETQYF
TGCGCCAGCAGCTTGGTTCAGTTTCCACAAGAGACCCAGTACTTC
>TRBD1|few|14|TRBJ1-2|TRBV7-9
CASSPGQGQSGYTF
TGTGCCAGCAGCCCCGGACAGGGGCAAAGTGGCTACACCTTC
>TRBD2|-|19|TRBJ2-3|TRBV15
CATSSHILTSGRAPDTQYF
TGTGCCACCAGCAGTCACATACTTACTAGCGGGAGGGCCCCAGATACGCAGTATTTT
>-|-|15|TRBJ1-3|TRBV2
CASSVLSRSGNTIYF
TGTGCCAGCAGTGTGCTGTCGCGGTCCGGAAACACCATATATTTT
>-|many|16|TRBJ2-2|TRBV6-1
CASSEPTTGGPGELFF
TGTGCCAGCAGTGAACCGACAACAGGTGGTCCCGGGGAGCTGTTTTTT
>TRBD1|-|13|TRBJ2-1|TRBV29-1
CSVFDRGQGEQFF
TGCAGCGTCTTTGACAGGGGGCAAGGTGAGCAGTTCTTC
>-|-|16|TRBJ2-7|TRBV29-1
CSVEGKLEGDPNEQYF
TGCAGCGTTGAAGGCAAGCTCGAGGGCGATCCGAACGAGCAGTACTTC
>TRBD2|-|18|TRBJ2-5|TRBV11-2
CASSRWASGLAGGETQYF
TGTGCCAGCAGTCGGTGGGCATCGGGACTAGCGGGAGGAGAGACCCAGTACTTC
>TRBD1|-|14|TRBJ1-4|TRBV5-1
CASSREGGWEKLFF
TGCGCCAGCAGCCGGGAAGGGGGCTGGGAAAAACTGTTTTTT